This T cell receptor beta chain came from a study of blood T cell repertoires in COVID-19. Study as a whole: Italy, Spain and the United States were the sources of the convalescent and acute COVID-19 samples.

Seattle participants joined during active infection and were tracked over time. The CDR3 has 14 amino acids. V lost 3 bases, J lost 4 bases, and 12 bases lay in between. Per the germline V gene, CDR1 is LNHDA and CDR2 is SQIVND (reference sequence). Sequencing was performed with immunoSEQ multiplex PCR; in TCRdb, only in-frame clones are kept and a portion is missing. The table records 300,000 or so clones, approximately 90% of them present only once. The material sequenced was peripheral blood. The chain has TRBV19 and TRBJ2-5; tentative D call: TRBD2 (6 bases). The TCR comes from a woman aged 25 to 39 with COVID-19, enrolled during active disease. The CDR3 DNA reads as TGTGCCAGTAGTATGGGGCCTAGCGCAGAGACCCAGTACTTC. Encoded protein: CASSMGPSAETQYF.